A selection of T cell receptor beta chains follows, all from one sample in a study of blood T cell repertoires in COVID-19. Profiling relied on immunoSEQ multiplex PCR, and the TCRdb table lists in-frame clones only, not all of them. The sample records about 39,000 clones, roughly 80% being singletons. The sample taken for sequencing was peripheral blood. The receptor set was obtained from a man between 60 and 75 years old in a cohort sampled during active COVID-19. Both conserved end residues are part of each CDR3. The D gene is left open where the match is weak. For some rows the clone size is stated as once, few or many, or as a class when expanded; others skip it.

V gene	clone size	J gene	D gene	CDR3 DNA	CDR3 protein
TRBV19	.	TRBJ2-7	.	TGTGCCAGTAGTATCGTTTCGAGTTCCTACGAGCAGTACTTC	CASSIVSSSYEQYF
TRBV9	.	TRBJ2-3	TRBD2	TGTGCCAGCAGCGACTCCGGGACTAGCGGGAGCAAGGTCACAGATACGCAGTATTTT	CASSDSGTSGSKVTDTQYF
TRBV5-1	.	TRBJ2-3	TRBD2	TGCGCCAGCTCCCATCGCGGGACTAGCATCACAGATACGCAGTATTTT	CASSHRGTSITDTQYF
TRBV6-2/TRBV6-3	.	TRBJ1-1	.	TGTGCCAGCAGTTACGGGGCGGTCCGGGCTTTCTTT	CASSYGAVRAFF
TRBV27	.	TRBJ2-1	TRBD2	TGTGCCAGCAGTCCCCAGGGACTAGCGAGGGACAAGCAGTTCTTC	CASSPQGLARDKQFF
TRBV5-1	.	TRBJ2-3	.	TGCGCCAGCAGCCCACTTGCGAATCCCGGGGATACGCAGTATTTT	CASSPLANPGDTQYF
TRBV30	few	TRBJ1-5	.	TGTGCCTGGAGTGTTCGGTCGGGCAATCAGCCCCAGCATTTT	CAWSVRSGNQPQHF
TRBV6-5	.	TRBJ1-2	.	TGTGCCAGCAGTTCGAACTCGGCGCGGGGCTACACCTTC	CASSSNSARGYTF
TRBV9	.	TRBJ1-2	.	TGTGCCAGCAGCCAGGACAGTAAGTTTGGCTACACCTTC	CASSQDSKFGYTF
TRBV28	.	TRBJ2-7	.	TGTGCCAGTACACAGGGTTGGAAGTCCTACGAGCAGTACTTC	CASTQGWKSYEQYF
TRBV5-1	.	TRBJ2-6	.	TGCGCCAGCAGCTTAAGTGGCCGCTCTGGGGCCAACGTCCTGACTTTC	CASSLSGRSGANVLTF
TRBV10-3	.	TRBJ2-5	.	TGTGCCATCAGTGAGAGGGGGTCCTCTCAAGAGACCCAGTACTTC	CAISERGSSQETQYF
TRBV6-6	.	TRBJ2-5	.	TGTGCCAGCAGTTACTCGATGAGCAGGGTGGAGACCCAGTACTTC	CASSYSMSRVETQYF
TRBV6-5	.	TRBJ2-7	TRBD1	TGTGCCAGCAGCCGCTTACAGGGGTACGGCGAGCAGTACTTC	CASSRLQGYGEQYF